This T cell receptor beta chain was sequenced during a study of blood T cell repertoires in COVID-19. Study as a whole: Sites across the United States, Italy and Spain contributed samples from acute and convalescent COVID-19. Nucleic acid was either cDNA or gDNA, and it came from T cells, B-cell-depleted T cells, or PBMCs.

Patients from Seattle were sampled longitudinally, starting during active infection. The protocol was immunoSEQ multiplex PCR, while the TCRdb copy is restricted to in-frame clones and leaves out a portion. The sample comprises about 200,000 clones, about four fifths of which are singletons, and less than 9.5% rests with the top ten. The count of this clone is one. The germline V gene encodes CDR1 SGDLS and CDR2 YYNGEE. Trimming took 3 bases from V and 2 from J; bases not matched to a gene: 6. This CDR3 has 15 amino acids. The chain uses TRBV9 and TRBJ1-1, with TRBD1 identical over 8 bases. The receptor was isolated from a woman in her fifties or sixties with COVID-19, enrolled during active disease. Sequenced input: peripheral blood. For the CDR3, the DNA is TGTGCCAGCAGCGCCAGAGGACAGGGAAACACTGAAGCTTTCTTT. Protein product: CASSARGQGNTEAFF.